The 27 T cell receptor beta chains below come from one sample, sequenced in a study of CD8+CD57+ T cells in acquired aplastic anemia. It was genomic DNA that served as the template for profiling TCR beta VDJ and CDR3. A single record per CDR3 protein comes from TCRdb applying MiXCR to the reads. The data contain some 190,000 distinct CDR3 sequences, roughly 56% of them singletons. Sequenced sample: sorted CD4+, CD8+, or CD8+CD57+ T cells (not recorded which) from PBMCs. Source of these receptors: a human donor in good health, serving as a control.

This clonotype has just a few counts. This chain uses TRBV7-3 with TRBJ2-3; 10 bases agree with TRBD2. CDR3 length: 17 residues. V gave up 5 bases and J gave up 5 bases; unmatched junction bases: 13. The germline V gene has CDR1 SGHTA and CDR2 FQGTGA. CDR3 sequence reads: CASSQLRAGGRGDTQYF. CDR3 in DNA: TGTGCCAGCAGCCAACTGCGAGCGGGGGGGCGGGGAGATACGCAGTATTTT.

This clonotype was detected ten times or more. V and J are TRBV4-3 and TRBJ1-5; D unclear. The CDR3 loop spans 15 amino acids. Germline V gene lookup returns CDR1 LGHNA and CDR2 YSLEER. Trimming took off 1 base at V and 1 base at J, with 8 bases between the two ends. The CDR3 sequence is CASSQGAVSNQPQHF. CDR3 DNA: TGCGCCAGCAGCCAAGGGGCTGTAAGCAATCAGCCCCAGCATTTT.

With respect to this clonotype: This CDR3 is missing its conserved last phenylalanine or tryptophan, likely due to a read error. The chain recombines TRBV10-2 with TRBJ1-6; 7 bases line up with TRBD1. Germline V gene sequence: CDR1 WSHSY, CDR2 SAAADI. This CDR3 comprises 15 residues. V shed 7 bases, J shed 5 bases, and the junction held 8 bases outside the gene matches. The CDR3 coding sequence is TGCGCCAGCAACGCCGGGACAGCGAATAATTCACCCCTCCACCTT. This translates into CASNAGTANNSPLHL.

This clonotype appeared once. V usage is TRBV7-3 and J usage is TRBJ2-3; TRBD2 aligns across 10 bases. The CDR3 covers 15 residues. J was trimmed by 4 bases and V by 3 bases; bases with no gene match: 4. Germline CDR1 and CDR2: SGHTA and FQGTGA. Here the CDR3 reads CASSFSGGAPDTQYF. The CDR3 DNA is TGTGCCAGCAGCTTCAGCGGGGGGGCCCCAGATACGCAGTATTTT.

V and J are TRBV2 and TRBJ2-5; 9 positions agree with TRBD2. Trimming removed 8 bases from V and 1 base from J; junction bases left unmatched: 5. The CDR3 contains 14 residues. CDR1 and CDR2 (germline): SNHLY, FYNNEI. The DNA of the CDR3 is TGTGCCAGCCCCGGACTAGCGATCCAAGAGACCCAGTACTTC. Amino acid sequence: CASPGLAIQETQYF. Combining the CDR3 with reference TRBV2 and TRBJ2-5 gives the whole variable domain EPEVTQTPSHQVTQMGQEVILRCVPISNHLYFYWYRQILGQKVEFLVSFYNNEISEKSEIFDDQFSVERPDGSNFTLKIRSTKLEDSAMYFCASPGLAIQETQYFGPGTRLLVL.

The chain employs TRBV14 and TRBJ2-1, with 7 bases lining up with TRBD2. The length of the CDR3 is 16 residues. Germline V gives CDR1 SGHDN, CDR2 FVKESK. V gave up 3 bases and J gave up 3 bases; unmatched junction bases: 8. The chain's CDR3 is CASSHGGSVYYNEQFF. CDR3 sequence (DNA): TGTGCCAGCAGCCACGGCGGGAGTGTTTACTACAATGAGCAGTTCTTC.

The chain is built from TRBV7-2 and TRBJ2-7; 10 nucleotides line up with TRBD2. Trimming removed 2 bases from V and 5 bases from J; junction bases left unmatched: 6. Germline V gives CDR1 SGHTA, CDR2 FQGNSA. This CDR3 contains 15 residues. CDR3 nucleotide sequence: TGTGCCAGCAGCTTACTAGCGGGGGATATCGACGAGCAGTACTTC. It yields the protein CASSLLAGDIDEQYF. The entire variable domain, with the rest obtained from reference TRBV7-2 and TRBJ2-7, is as follows: GAGVSQSPSNKVTEKGKDVELRCDPISGHTALYWYRQSLGQGLEFLIYFQGNSAPDKSGLPSDRFSAERTGGSVSTLTIQRTQQEDSAVYLCASSLLAGDIDEQYFGPGTRLTVT.

This clonotype was detected many times. This chain uses TRBV3-1 with TRBJ2-5; D might be TRBD1 or TRBD2, each matching 5 bases. Looked up from germline, CDR1 is LGHDT and CDR2 is YNNKEL (reference sequence). The ends were cut back, 3 bases at V and 1 base at J, with 9 bases in the middle. The CDR3 sequence is 14 residues long. CDR3 DNA: TGTGCCAGCAGCCACGGGACGGTCCAAGAGACCCAGTACTTC. This translates into CASSHGTVQETQYF.

The CDR3 region has the DNA TGTGCCAACAGGCTTTCATATAATTCACCCCTCCACTTT. It is translated as CANRLSYNSPLHF. The chain couples TRBV10-3 to TRBJ1-6, with D perhaps TRBD1 (5 bases). Trimming took 10 bases from V and 4 from J, leaving 11 bases between them. Germline CDR1 reads ENHRY; CDR2 reads SYGVKD. The CDR3 extends over 13 amino acids.

The DNA of the CDR3 is TGTGCCAGCAGCTCAACCACGCGGGGGGGCAATGAGCAGTTCTTC. Its protein product is CASSSTTRGGNEQFF. The gene calls are TRBV7-3 and TRBJ2-1; 9 nucleotides align to TRBD2. Trimming took 4 bases from V and 6 from J; bases not matched to a gene: 7. Germline CDR1 and CDR2: SGHTA and FQGTGA. This CDR3 comprises 15 residues.

In its sample, this clonotype was seen many times. The chain is built from TRBV6-6 and TRBJ2-1; the D is unclear. The CDR3 consists of 11 residues. The V gene's germline CDR1 is MNHNY and CDR2 SVGAGI (reference sequence). Trimming shortened V by 2 bases and J by 7 bases, and 3 bases separated the two germline ends. The DNA of the CDR3 is TGTGCCAGCAGTTACCTGAATGAGCAGTTCTTC. This sequence encodes CASSYLNEQFF.

The count of this clonotype is one. V gene TRBV19 combines with J gene TRBJ1-1; D is undetermined. The germline gives CDR1 LNHDA, CDR2 SQIVND (reference sequence). The V end was cut by 1 base, the J end by 0 bases, with 6 bases between. The CDR3 sequence is 14 residues long. CDR3 in DNA: TGTGCCAGTAGTATAGGGTGGGTGAACACTGAAGCTTTCTTT. It is translated as CASSIGWVNTEAFF.

This clonotype has just a few counts. The chain is built from TRBV11-2 and TRBJ2-3; 12 bases agree with TRBD2. The CDR3 runs 18 residues. V was clipped by 6 bases and J by 4 bases; unmatched bases: 14. CDR1 is SGHAT, CDR2 FQNNGV, per germline. CDR3 loop: CASRPGGTSGSGADTQYF. Written as DNA, the CDR3 is TGTGCCAGCAGACCAGGGGGGACTAGCGGGTCGGGCGCAGATACGCAGTATTTT. The full variable domain, with the rest looked up from reference TRBV11-2 and TRBJ2-3, is EAGVAQSPRYKIIEKRQSVAFWCNPISGHATLYWYQQILGQGPKLLIQFQNNGVVDDSQLPKDRFSAERLKGVDSTLKIQPAKLEDSAVYLCASRPGGTSGSGADTQYFGPGTRLTVL.

This clonotype was seen a few times. The V gene is TRBV29-1, the J gene TRBJ1-4; 9 positions match TRBD1. The CDR3 extends over 11 amino acids. Germline V gene data show CDR1 as SQVTM and CDR2 as ANQGSEA. With 7 bases clipped from V and 12 bases from J, the junction kept 6 bases outside the gene matches. The CDR3 spells CSAAGQGQLFF. The CDR3, as DNA: TGCAGCGCCGCGGGACAGGGCCAACTGTTTTTT. Filled out from reference TRBV29-1 and TRBJ1-4, the complete variable domain reads SAVISQKPSRDICQRGTSLTIQCQVDSQVTMMFWYRQQPGQSLTLIATANQGSEATYESGFVIDKFPISRPNLTFSTLTVSNMSPEDSSIYLCSAAGQGQLFFGSGTQLSVL.

Only a few counts were recorded for this clonotype. The chain uses TRBV9 and TRBJ1-2; tentative D call: TRBD1 (5 bases). The CDR3 length is 16 residues. CDR1 and CDR2 from the germline V gene are SGDLS and YYNGEE. V was pared by 0 bases and J by 8 bases, with 20 bases between. The CDR3 protein is CASSVGPDSLSEGYTF. In DNA, the CDR3 is TGTGCCAGCAGCGTAGGCCCCGACAGCCTGTCAGAGGGCTACACCTTC.

This clonotype was counted ten times or more. This chain joins TRBV20-1 and TRBJ2-1; TRBD1 matches at 8 bases. This CDR3 region has 17 residues. The V and J ends lost 6 bases and 7 bases, in that order; junction bases with no gene match: 20. Germline V CDR1 and CDR2: DFQATT, SNEGSKA (reference sequence). This CDR3 is CSATLPTGQGKLNEQFF. The CDR3 nucleotides read TGCAGTGCCACACTCCCCACCGGACAGGGCAAGTTGAATGAGCAGTTCTTC.

V is TRBV20-1 and J is TRBJ2-7, with 7 bases fitting TRBD1. The ends lost 5 bases at V and 7 bases at J; junction bases unmatched: 11. This CDR3 is built from 13 residues. Per the germline V gene, CDR1 is DFQATT and CDR2 is SNEGSKA (reference sequence). The CDR3 coding sequence is TGCAGTGCTCAGCGTACAGGGGACGGAGAGCAGTACTTC. It is translated as CSAQRTGDGEQYF.

To note about this clonotype: Being one base from a much bigger clone, this may be a read error. It is likely a read error, because the conserved phenylalanine at the end of the CDR3 is missing. The chain has TRBV30 and TRBJ1-6; D is uncertain. In germline, CDR1 is GTSNPN, CDR2 SVGIG (reference sequence). V shed 1 base and J shed 6 bases, with 16 bases lying between them. The CDR3 is made up of 16 amino acids. The CDR3 sequence is CAWSEMKVWGNSPLHS. For the CDR3, the DNA is TGTGCCTGGAGTGAGATGAAGGTTTGGGGTAATTCACCCCTCCACTCT.

Details on this clonotype: A read error may be the cause here, since a much bigger clone is one base away. The chain has TRBV5-1 and TRBJ1-4; no firm D call. This CDR3 contains 15 residues. V was shortened by 0 bases and J by 0 bases, with 6 bases between the two germline ends. Germline CDR1 and CDR2: SGHRS and YFSETQ. DNA for the CDR3: TGCGCCAGCAGCTTGGAGTCTTCAACTAATGAAAAACTGTTTTTT. This encodes CASSLESSTNEKLFF.

This clonotype was counted at least ten times. The rearrangement joins TRBV20-1 to TRBJ2-2; no firm D call. The germline gives CDR1 DFQATT, CDR2 SNEGSKA (reference sequence). Between the trimmed V and J ends, which lost 0 bases and 7 bases, there was a span of 9 bases. The CDR3 has 13 amino acids. CDR3 residues: CSARDQMGGELFF. In DNA, the CDR3 is TGCAGTGCTAGAGATCAGATGGGCGGGGAGCTGTTTTTT.

The chain employs TRBV20-1 and TRBJ1-5; no clear D gene. The CDR3 sequence is 14 residues long. Germline V CDR1 and CDR2: DFQATT, SNEGSKA (reference sequence). Between the trimmed V and J ends, which lost 6 bases and 1 base, there was a span of 13 bases. DNA for the CDR3: TGCAGTGCCGAAAAAGGTCACAGCAATCAGCCCCAGCATTTT. Amino acids: CSAEKGHSNQPQHF.

The sample holds one count of this clonotype. V is TRBV10-3 and J is TRBJ2-7, with D unresolved. Trimming left V 10 bases short and J 6 bases short, with 13 bases between. Per the germline V gene, CDR1 is ENHRY and CDR2 is SYGVKD. The CDR3 length is 11 residues. Here the CDR3 reads CASAQRGEQYF. DNA of the CDR3: TGTGCCAGCGCCCAGAGAGGCGAGCAGTACTTC.

This clonotype was counted at least ten times. The chain uses TRBV20-1 and TRBJ1-2, with a possible D match to TRBD1 (5 bases). Germline V gene lookup returns CDR1 DFQATT and CDR2 SNEGSKA (reference sequence). Trimming removed 3 bases from V and 3 bases from J, with 11 bases in between. The CDR3 extends over 13 amino acids. CDR3 DNA: TGCAGTGCTAGTCTGAGGGGTGACTATGGCTACACCTTC. As protein: CSASLRGDYGYTF.

Remarks on this clonotype: Its ends do not fully match the called genes, so a read error is possible. The chain couples TRBV11-2 to TRBJ2-7; D is ambiguous. Germline V gene data show CDR1 as SGHAT and CDR2 as FQNNGV. The CDR3 sequence is 13 residues long. The CDR3 sequence: CASSPQSSYEQHF. Here the CDR3 DNA reads TGTGCCAGCAGCCCCCAGAGTAGCTACGAGCAGCACTTC.

The chain recombines TRBV10-3 with TRBJ2-5; 10 bases align to TRBD2. Per germline, CDR1 ENHRY and CDR2 SYGVKD. V dropped 5 bases and J dropped 5; count of bases not matched to a gene: 11. The CDR3 runs 16 residues. This CDR3 reads CAISSPLAGAGETQYF. Written as DNA, the CDR3 is TGTGCCATCAGTTCTCCCCTAGCGGGGGCCGGGGAGACCCAGTACTTC.

This clonotype was found many times. CDR3 sequence: CASSYSSAWTNYEQYF. The CDR3 nucleotides read TGTGCCAGCAGTTACTCTTCCGCATGGACTAACTACGAGCAGTACTTC. The V gene is TRBV6-5, the J gene TRBJ2-7; D perhaps matches TRBD2 (6 bases). Trimming stripped 0 bases from V and 3 bases from J, with 15 bases between. In germline, CDR1 is MNHEY, CDR2 SVGAGI. The CDR3 covers 16 residues.

This clonotype was counted at least ten times. The V and J genes are TRBV7-3 and TRBJ2-1; no reliable D call. Germline V CDR1 and CDR2: SGHTA, FQGTGA. Trimming cost V 4 bases and J 0 bases, with 10 bases left between them. The CDR3 totals 15 residues. CDR3 sequence: CASSSDGSSYNEQFF. The CDR3 nucleotides read TGTGCCAGCAGCTCGGACGGAAGCTCCTACAATGAGCAGTTCTTC.